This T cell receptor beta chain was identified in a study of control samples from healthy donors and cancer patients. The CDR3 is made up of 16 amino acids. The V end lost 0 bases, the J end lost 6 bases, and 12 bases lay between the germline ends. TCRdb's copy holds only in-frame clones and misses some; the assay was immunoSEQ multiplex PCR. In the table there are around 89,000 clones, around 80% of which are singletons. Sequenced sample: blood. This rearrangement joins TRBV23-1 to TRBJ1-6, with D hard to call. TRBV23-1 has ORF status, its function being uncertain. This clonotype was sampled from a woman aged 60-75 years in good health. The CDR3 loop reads CASSQSPFLLNSPLHF. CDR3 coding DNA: TGCGCCAGCAGTCAATCCCCATTTCTGCTTAATTCACCCCTCCACTTT.